Listed here are 29 T cell receptor beta chains from one sample, sequenced in a study of identical twins. MiXCR, applied by TCRdb to the 5' RACE reads, yields one record per CDR3 protein. The sample contains about 890,000 distinct CDR3 sequences, around an eighth of which appear only once. These data were likewise used in another study, on yellow fever vaccine responses in identical twins.

The sample comprised PBMCs. All receptors come from a woman between 18 and 29 years old in good health.

This clonotype was detected only once. This chain uses TRBV10-1 with TRBJ2-3, with D maybe TRBD1 (6 bases). Trimming removed 3 bases from V and 1 base from J, with 11 bases in between. CDR3 length: 15 amino acids. The germline V gene encodes CDR1 WNHNN and CDR2 SYGVQD (reference sequence). As DNA, the CDR3 is TGCGCCAGCAGTGATTTATCAGGGGGCACAGATACGCAGTATTTT. Translation gives CASSDLSGGTDTQYF.

The J gene is TRBJ1-2, the V gene TRBV14, with a weak D call TRBD1 (6 bases). CDR1 and CDR2 (germline): SGHDN, FVKESK. Trimming took 1 base from V and 8 from J, leaving 11 bases between them. CDR3 length: 13 amino acids. The DNA for the CDR3 is TGTGCCAGCAGCCAAGCTACCGGGGGCGGCTACACCTTC. This translates into CASSQATGGGYTF.

This clonotype was recorded at least ten times. V gene TRBV11-3 combines with J gene TRBJ2-7; D is unclear. This CDR3 region has 15 residues. V was cut by 0 bases and J by 2 bases, with 11 bases left in between. From germline, CDR1 is SGHNT and CDR2 YENEEA. CDR3 region: CASSLDNTLTYEQYF. CDR3 DNA sequence: TGTGCCAGCAGCTTAGACAACACCCTGACCTACGAGCAGTACTTC.

The rearrangement joins TRBV12-3 or TRBV12-4 to TRBJ1-6; no firm D call. The CDR3 runs to 15 residues. Trimming stripped 5 bases from V and 4 bases from J, with 12 bases between. The CDR3, as DNA: TGTGCCAGCAGTCCACAAGGGCTTTATAATTCACCCCTCCACTTT. This translates into CASSPQGLYNSPLHF.

The chain has TRBV7-9 and TRBJ2-1; possible D gene TRBD2, 5 bases. Trimming stripped 5 bases from V and 6 bases from J, with 11 bases between. CDR1 is SEHNR and CDR2 is FQNEAQ in the germline V gene (reference sequence). The CDR3 spans 13 residues. This CDR3 is CASSRDYSNEQFF. Written as DNA, the CDR3 is TGTGCCAGCAGCAGAGACTACAGCAATGAGCAGTTCTTC.

V is TRBV20-1 and J is TRBJ2-7; 9 bases are shared with TRBD2. The CDR3 contains 15 residues. Germline lookup yields CDR1 DFQATT and CDR2 SNEGSKA (reference sequence). V lost 5 bases, J lost 0 bases, and 8 bases stayed unmatched. CDR3 region: CSASRAGGTSYEQYF. Written as DNA, the CDR3 is TGCAGTGCTTCCCGAGCGGGAGGTACCTCCTACGAGCAGTACTTC.

In its sample, this clonotype was seen a few times. CDR3 DNA: TGTGCCAGCAGTGGGCGACTAGCGGGAGGGTCCGGGGAGCTGTTTTTT. It is translated as CASSGRLAGGSGELFF. The chain couples TRBV6-1 to TRBJ2-2; 14 bases are shared with TRBD2. The CDR3 has 16 residues. Per germline, CDR1 MNHNS and CDR2 SASEGT. The J segment lost 6 bases and the V segment lost 4 bases, leaving 4 bases of the junction unmatched.

The genes are TRBV5-5 and TRBJ1-2; perhaps TRBD1 as D (5 bases). This CDR3 comprises 15 residues. Trimming stripped 4 bases from V and 4 bases from J, with 17 bases between. CDR1 is SGHKS and CDR2 is YYEKEE in the germline V gene (reference sequence). The CDR3 here is CASSLVGREFYGYTF. CDR3 bases: TGTGCCAGCAGCCTGGTGGGACGGGAGTTCTATGGCTACACCTTC.

The table lists this clonotype with many counts. The chain uses TRBV6-1 and TRBJ1-4; D remains ambiguous. CDR1 is MNHNS, CDR2 SASEGT, per germline. The CDR3 is 15 amino acids. V gave up 1 base and J gave up 5 bases, with 11 bases separating them. The CDR3 here is CASSEGRVINEKLFF. The CDR3 DNA is TGTGCCAGCAGTGAAGGCCGAGTTATCAATGAAAAACTGTTTTTT.

This clonotype was picked up a small number of times. The chain links TRBV5-1 to TRBJ1-5, with a weak D call TRBD1 (6 bases). Trimming cost V 4 bases and J 1 base, with 15 bases left between them. Germline V gives CDR1 SGHRS, CDR2 YFSETQ. CDR3 length equals 16 residues. The CDR3: CASSPAPGASNQPQHF. The CDR3 DNA reads TGCGCCAGCAGCCCAGCCCCGGGGGCAAGCAATCAGCCCCAGCATTTT.

This chain joins TRBV10-3 and TRBJ2-3, with 7 bases lining up with TRBD2. J was trimmed by 2 bases and V by 3 bases; bases with no gene match: 5. CDR1 and CDR2 (germline): ENHRY, SYGVKD. The CDR3 runs 15 residues. The DNA of the CDR3 is TGTGCCATCAGTGATGCGGGAGAGAACACAGATACGCAGTATTTT. Translating it yields CAISDAGENTDTQYF.

V gene TRBV2 combines with J gene TRBJ2-7; perhaps TRBD1 as D (6 bases). From germline, CDR1 is SNHLY and CDR2 FYNNEI. V lost 6 bases and J lost 0, with 12 bases in between. This CDR3 comprises 14 residues. In DNA, the CDR3 is TGTGCCAGCAGCCTACAGGGAATCTCCTACGAGCAGTACTTC. Its protein product is CASSLQGISYEQYF. Full variable domain (outside the CDR3, taken from reference TRBV2 and TRBJ2-7): EPEVTQTPSHQVTQMGQEVILRCVPISNHLYFYWYRQILGQKVEFLVSFYNNEISEKSEIFDDQFSVERPDGSNFTLKIRSTKLEDSAMYFCASSLQGISYEQYFGPGTRLTVT.

This clonotype turned up a few times. V and J are TRBV12-3 or TRBV12-4 and TRBJ2-5, with TRBD2 identical over 10 bases. The CDR3 has 14 amino acids. The V segment lost 8 bases and the J segment 5 bases; nucleotides outside the gene matches: 8. The CDR3 loop reads CASSRPGLAETQYF. In nucleotides, the CDR3 is TGTGCCAGCTCCCGTCCGGGACTAGCGGAGACCCAGTACTTC.

This clonotype has at least ten counts. The V and J genes are TRBV29-1 and TRBJ2-2; TRBD1 aligns across 7 bases. V shed 6 bases and J 4 bases; nucleotides not matched to a gene: 17. This CDR3 is built from 17 residues. CDR1 is SQVTM, CDR2 ANQGSEA, per germline. In DNA, the CDR3 is TGCAGCGTCCTGAAATCCCAAAGGGCAGGGGGCACCGGGGAGCTGTTTTTT. This translates into CSVLKSQRAGGTGELFF.

J is TRBJ2-1 and V is TRBV5-5; 7 nucleotides match TRBD2. The germline CDR1 and CDR2 sequences are SGHKS and YYEKEE (reference sequence). The CDR3 sequence is 14 residues long. With 3 bases clipped from V and 6 bases from J, the junction kept 6 bases outside the gene matches. This CDR3 reads CASSSRGGPNEQFF. In DNA form, the CDR3 reads TGTGCCAGCAGCTCCCGCGGGGGTCCCAATGAGCAGTTCTTC.

The table lists this clonotype with many counts. This sequence joins TRBV2 and TRBJ2-5, with D perhaps TRBD1 or TRBD2 (5 bases each). Germline-derived CDR1 and CDR2 are SNHLY and FYNNEI. The CDR3 totals 12 residues. V was clipped by 8 bases and J by 5 bases, with 12 bases between them. CDR3 sequence reads: CASALEGETQYF. CDR3 in DNA: TGTGCCAGCGCCCTCGAGGGGGAGACCCAGTACTTC.

The DNA for the CDR3 is TGCGCCAGCAGCTCAAGGGTCCCGGGGAAGAATGAGCAGTTCTTC. Amino acid sequence: CASSSRVPGKNEQFF. This chain uses TRBV5-1 with TRBJ2-1, with D possibly matching TRBD2 (5 bases). V was cut by 3 bases and J by 7 bases, with 17 bases left in between. Germline V gives CDR1 SGHRS, CDR2 YFSETQ. The CDR3 totals 15 residues.

This clonotype was counted ten times or more. The CDR3 region is CASSSRLQGRNTEAFF. The CDR3, as DNA: TGCGCCAGCAGCTCGCGACTTCAGGGGAGAAACACTGAAGCTTTCTTT. The chain recombines TRBV5-1 with TRBJ1-1; D is possibly TRBD1 (6 bases). Trimming removed 3 bases at V and 2 bases at J, with 17 bases between. Germline V gene sequence: CDR1 SGHRS, CDR2 YFSETQ. This CDR3 comprises 16 residues.

In its sample, this clonotype was seen a few times. The rearrangement uses TRBV29-1 and TRBJ2-3; tentative D call: TRBD2 (5 bases). Germline CDR1 and CDR2: SQVTM and ANQGSEA. This CDR3 contains 12 residues. V was cut by 5 bases and J by 2 bases, with 8 bases left in between. CDR3 protein: CSVRGFTDTQYF. DNA of the CDR3: TGCAGCGTTCGCGGGTTCACAGATACGCAGTATTTT.

The gene calls are TRBV20-1 and TRBJ1-4; D remains ambiguous. Trimming removed 2 bases at V and 2 bases at J, with 6 bases between. CDR1 is DFQATT and CDR2 is SNEGSKA in the germline V gene (reference sequence). CDR3 length: 13 amino acids. CDR3 in amino acids: CSARKPTNEKLFF. The CDR3 DNA is TGCAGTGCTAGAAAGCCTACTAATGAAAAACTGTTTTTT.

The rearrangement joins TRBV10-1 to TRBJ1-1; 8 nucleotides match TRBD1. CDR1 WNHNN and CDR2 SYGVQD come from the germline V gene (reference sequence). V shed 4 bases and J 3 bases; nucleotides not matched to a gene: 7. The CDR3 consists of 15 residues. CDR3 coding DNA: TGCGCCAGCAGTGGAGCAGGGGGCCAGGACACTGAAGCTTTCTTT. This translates into CASSGAGGQDTEAFF.

This clonotype was counted between two and nine times. The CDR3 here is CASSYRSPGRTGELFF. The CDR3, as DNA: TGTGCCAGCAGTTACAGGTCTCCGGGACGAACCGGGGAGCTGTTTTTT. V and J are TRBV28 and TRBJ2-2, with D perhaps TRBD1 or TRBD2 (5 bases each). The V and J ends lost 4 bases and 5 bases respectively, with 17 bases between them. There are 16 residues in the CDR3. Germline V gene lookup returns CDR1 MDHEN and CDR2 SYDVKM.

This clonotype was observed a handful of times. V is TRBV4-2 and J is TRBJ2-3, with 10 bases lining up with TRBD2. Trimming cost V 0 bases and J 3 bases; bases outside gene matches: 9. The germline CDR1 and CDR2 sequences are LGHNA and YNFKEQ. This CDR3 has 18 amino acids. Here the CDR3 reads CASSQDLSSGGRTDTQYF. Here the CDR3 DNA reads TGTGCCAGCAGCCAAGATCTGTCTAGCGGGGGAAGGACAGATACGCAGTATTTT.

V and J are TRBV7-3 and TRBJ2-1; perhaps D is TRBD1 or TRBD2 (6 bases each). V was cut by 0 bases and J by 5 bases, with 23 bases left in between. Germline CDR1 SGHTA, CDR2 FQGTGA. The CDR3 length is 19 residues. As DNA, the CDR3 is TGTGCCAGCAGCTTAACTGGTCTCGGGGGCCTTCATATTAACAATGAGCAGTTCTTC. Translated, it gives CASSLTGLGGLHINNEQFF.

There are a few counts of this clonotype. The genes are TRBV5-6 and TRBJ2-1; 7 bases fit TRBD2. The J segment lost 5 bases and the V segment lost 0 bases, leaving 8 bases of the junction unmatched. In germline, CDR1 is SGHDT, CDR2 YYEEEE. The CDR3 is 16 residues long. The CDR3 spells CASSLAGGGTNNEQFF. The CDR3 nucleotides are TGTGCCAGCAGCTTGGCGGGCGGCGGGACTAACAATGAGCAGTTCTTC.

This clonotype was observed many times. The chain links TRBV15 to TRBJ2-7; the D gene is possibly TRBD1 (6 bases). With 3 bases removed from V and 1 base from J, the gap between germline ends came to 7 bases. CDR1 is LNHNV, CDR2 YYDKDF, per germline (reference sequence). CDR3 length: 13 residues. As DNA, the CDR3 is TGTGCCACCAGCAGGACAGGATCCTACGAGCAGTACTTC. It specifies CATSRTGSYEQYF.

This clonotype occurred many times. The rearrangement joins TRBV25-1 to TRBJ1-5; D is unresolved. The CDR3 is 13 residues long. V was cut by 3 bases and J by 7 bases, with 10 bases left in between. The germline gives CDR1 MGHDK, CDR2 SYGVNS. The CDR3 is CASSDALGQPQHF. Here the CDR3 DNA reads TGTGCCAGCAGTGATGCCCTGGGCCAGCCCCAGCATTTT.

This clonotype came up many times. The chain employs TRBV12-3 or TRBV12-4 and TRBJ1-4, with no clear D. Trimming removed 5 bases at V and 1 base at J, with 2 bases between. The CDR3 contains 12 residues. The CDR3, as DNA: TGTGCCAGCAGTCGAACTAATGAAAAACTGTTTTTT. Encoded protein: CASSRTNEKLFF.

The chain joins TRBV11-2 to TRBJ2-1, with 11 bases aligning to TRBD2. This CDR3 region has 15 residues. V trimming: 3 bases; J trimming: 7 bases; junction bases outside the gene matches: 5. CDR1 SGHAT and CDR2 FQNNGV come from the germline V gene. CDR3: CASSFLAGGPNEQFF. CDR3 nucleotide sequence: TGTGCCAGCAGCTTCCTAGCGGGGGGCCCTAATGAGCAGTTCTTC.